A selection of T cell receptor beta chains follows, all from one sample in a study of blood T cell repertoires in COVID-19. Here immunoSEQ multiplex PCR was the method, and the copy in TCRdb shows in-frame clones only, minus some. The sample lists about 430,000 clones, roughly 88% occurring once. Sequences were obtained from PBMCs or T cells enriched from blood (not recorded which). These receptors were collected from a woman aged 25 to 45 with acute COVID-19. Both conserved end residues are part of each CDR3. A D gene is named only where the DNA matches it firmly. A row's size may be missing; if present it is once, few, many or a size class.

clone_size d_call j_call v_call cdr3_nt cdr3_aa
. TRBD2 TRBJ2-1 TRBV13 TGTGCCAGCAGCTTAGGCCGAATTACTAGCGGATACAATGAGCAGTTCTTC CASSLGRITSGYNEQFF
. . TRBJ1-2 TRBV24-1 TGTGCCACCAGTGACCCAGGGGCGACGGTTTATGGCTACACCTTC CATSDPGATVYGYTF
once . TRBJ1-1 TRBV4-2 TGTGCCAGCAGCCAAGAGTGGTCGGGGACTGAAGCTTTCTTT CASSQEWSGTEAFF
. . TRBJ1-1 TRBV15 TGTGCCACCAGCAGGGCGCGGGGGAACACTGAAGCTTTCTTT CATSRARGNTEAFF
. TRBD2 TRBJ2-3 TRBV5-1 TGCGCCAGCAGCTCGGGACTACAAAAAACAGATACGCAGTATTTT CASSSGLQKTDTQYF
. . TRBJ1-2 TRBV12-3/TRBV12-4 TGTGCCTCAAGAGTCCGTACTCGCTACACCTTC CASRVRTRYTF
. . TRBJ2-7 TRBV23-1 TGCGCCAGGAGGGACACCTGCTCCTACGAGCAGTACTTC CARRDTCSYEQYF
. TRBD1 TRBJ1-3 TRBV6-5 TGTGCCAGCAGTACGGGACAGGGCTTGACCATATATTTT CASSTGQGLTIYF
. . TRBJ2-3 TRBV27 TGTGCCAGCAGTTCGACTAGTTACACAGATACGCAGTATTTT CASSSTSYTDTQYF
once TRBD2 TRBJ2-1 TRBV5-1 TGCGCCAGCAGCTTGATGTCTAGCGGGGCCAATGAGCAGTTCTTC CASSLMSSGANEQFF
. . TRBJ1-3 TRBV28 TGTGCCAGCATCGGACAAACTATGAGCTCTGGAAACACCATATATTTT CASIGQTMSSGNTIYF
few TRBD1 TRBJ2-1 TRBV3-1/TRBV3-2 TGTGCCAGCAGCCAAGCCTACCGCGCAGGGGGCATTGAGCAGTTCTTC CASSQAYRAGGIEQFF
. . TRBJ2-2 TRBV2 TGTGCCAGCACGGCTAGCTGGACCGGGGAGCTGTTTTTT CASTASWTGELFF
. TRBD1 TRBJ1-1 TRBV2 TGTGCCAGCAGCCGTATACAGGGGGCTCGGACTGAAGCTTTCTTT CASSRIQGARTEAFF
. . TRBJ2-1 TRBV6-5 TGTGCCAGCAGGGGCCGGGACTCCCACTACAATGAGCAGTTCTTC CASRGRDSHYNEQFF
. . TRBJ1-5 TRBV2 TGTGCCAGCAGTGCTGGGGGCGCTCCCAATCAGCCCCAGCATTTT CASSAGGAPNQPQHF
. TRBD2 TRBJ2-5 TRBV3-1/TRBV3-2 TGTGCCAGCAGCCAAGCCGGGGGGGGTCAGGAGACCCAGTACTTC CASSQAGGGQETQYF
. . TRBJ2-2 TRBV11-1 TGTGCCAGCAGCTCCTTGACAGGGAGGTCGGGAGGGGAGCTGTTTTTT CASSSLTGRSGGELFF
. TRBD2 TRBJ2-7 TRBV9 TGTGCCAGCAGCCCCGGGACTACGATCTACGAGCAGTACTTC CASSPGTTIYEQYF
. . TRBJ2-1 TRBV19 TGTGCCAGTAGTTCGACAGGTCGGGAGTTCTTC CASSSTGREFF
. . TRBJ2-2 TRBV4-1 TGCGCCAGCAGCCAAGTACAGTTCGCGAACACCGGGGAGCTGTTTTTT CASSQVQFANTGELFF
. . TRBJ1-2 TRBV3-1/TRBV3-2 TGTGCCAGCAGCCGCGGGGCCTACAATGGCTACACCTTC CASSRGAYNGYTF
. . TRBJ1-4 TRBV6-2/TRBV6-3 TGTGCCAGCAGTTACCTAGGGGATGTGAGTGAAAAACTGTTTTTT CASSYLGDVSEKLFF
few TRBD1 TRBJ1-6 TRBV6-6 TGTGCCAGCAGTCCTGGGACAGGGAATTCACCCCTCCACTTT CASSPGTGNSPLHF
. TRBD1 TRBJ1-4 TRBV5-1 TGCGCCAGCAGCGCCCACCCCCGGACAGGAGGACCTGAAAAACTGTTTTTT CASSAHPRTGGPEKLFF
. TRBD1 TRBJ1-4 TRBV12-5 TGTGCTAGTGGTTTGCTCGGACAGGGGGCGAACGAAAAACTGTTTTTT CASGLLGQGANEKLFF
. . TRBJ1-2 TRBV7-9 TGTGCCAGCAGCTTGGGAGAGGTCGGCTATGGCTACACCTTC CASSLGEVGYGYTF
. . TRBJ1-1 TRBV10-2 TGCGCCAGCACCTGGGAGGCTGAAGCTTTCTTT CASTWEAEAFF
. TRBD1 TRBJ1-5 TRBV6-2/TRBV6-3 TGTGCCAGCAGTTACTCGACCCCCCCTCCGGGACAGGGTGTGGGCAATCAGCCCCAGCATTTT CASSYSTPPPGQGVGNQPQHF
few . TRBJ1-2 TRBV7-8 TGTGCCAGCAGCTTAGCAGTAACCGGCCAGGACTATGGCTACACCTTC CASSLAVTGQDYGYTF
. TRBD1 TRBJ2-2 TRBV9 TGTGCCAGCAGCTTGACACAGGGGACCACCGGGGAGCTGTTTTTT CASSLTQGTTGELFF
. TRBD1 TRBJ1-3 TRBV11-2 TGTGCCAGCAGCTTGACAGGGCCCACGATCTCTGGAAACACCATATATTTT CASSLTGPTISGNTIYF